The rows below give T cell receptor beta chains drawn from one sample of a study of T cell responses to AZD1222 COVID-19 vaccine. Profiling relied on immunoSEQ multiplex PCR, and the TCRdb table lists in-frame clones only, not all of them. Among some 100,000 clones, 92% were seen once, and the ten largest hold 1.5% to 2%. Sequencing used peripheral blood, obtained on day 0 of AZD1222 vaccination. Receptors were obtained from an adult in good health. Each CDR3 is given with its conserved first and last residue. The D gene is left open where the match is weak. A row's size may be missing; if present it is once, few, many or a size class.

TRBV9,TRBJ1-2,NA,NA,13,TGTGCCAGCAGCGTAGCTACGATGAGTGGCTACACCTTC,CASSVATMSGYTF
TRBV4-1,TRBJ1-5,TRBD1,NA,15,TGCGCCAGCAGCCATGGGACAGTGATCAAAGAGCCCCAGCATTTT,CASSHGTVIKEPQHF
TRBV3-1/TRBV3-2,TRBJ2-7,NA,NA,14,TGTGCCAGCAGCCTATCAGGGGAAGCCTACGAGCAGTACTTC,CASSLSGEAYEQYF
TRBV28,TRBJ1-4,NA,NA,14,TGTGCCAGCATGAGCGGCTCCCTTAGGGAAAAACTGTTTTTT,CASMSGSLREKLFF
TRBV7-9,TRBJ1-1,NA,NA,14,TGTGCCAGCAGCTTTCGACTCGGGAACACTGAAGCTTTCTTT,CASSFRLGNTEAFF
TRBV3-1/TRBV3-2,TRBJ1-5,NA,NA,15,TGTGCCAGCAGCCACTCCGGGATGGGCAATCAGCCCCAGCATTTT,CASSHSGMGNQPQHF
TRBV9,TRBJ2-2,TRBD2,NA,17,TGTGCCAGCAGCGTAGTTGGGCTAGCGGAGAACACCGGGGAGCTGTTTTTT,CASSVVGLAENTGELFF
TRBV28,TRBJ2-7,TRBD2,NA,15,TGTGCCAGCAGTTTATGGGCTAGCGGGAGTCGAGAGCAGTACTTC,CASSLWASGSREQYF
TRBV28,TRBJ2-1,NA,once,14,TGTGCCAGCAGTTTAAGGGGTGGTAATGGGGAGCAGTTCTTC,CASSLRGGNGEQFF
TRBV6-4,TRBJ1-5,NA,NA,16,TGTGCCAGGTTAAGAGGGTCGCGCTATAGCAATCAGCCCCAGCATTTT,CARLRGSRYSNQPQHF
TRBV3-1/TRBV3-2,TRBJ2-3,NA,NA,17,TGTGCCAGCAGCCAAGATTTGGGCCCCCGTAGCACAGATACGCAGTATTTT,CASSQDLGPRSTDTQYF
TRBV30,TRBJ2-7,TRBD1,NA,13,TGTGCCTGGAGTGTAGGGACAGGGGGCGAGCAGTACTTC,CAWSVGTGGEQYF
TRBV7-9,TRBJ2-1,TRBD2,few,18,TGTGCCAGCAGCCGAAGAGGGACTAGCGAGGAATCCTACAATGAGCAGTTCTTC,CASSRRGTSEESYNEQFF
TRBV5-5,TRBJ2-1,TRBD2,NA,16,TGTGCCAGCAGCTTGGGTCCGGGACTAGCGGACAATGAGCAGTTCTTC,CASSLGPGLADNEQFF
TRBV18,TRBJ2-1,NA,NA,16,TGTGCCAGCTCACCGTTAGGGAGCGCGGTGTTACATGAGCAGTTCTTC,CASSPLGSAVLHEQFF
TRBV2,TRBJ1-6,NA,NA,15,TGTGCCAGCAGTGAAGAGATCCGGGGGGATTCACCCCTCCACTTT,CASSEEIRGDSPLHF
TRBV2,TRBJ1-2,NA,NA,13,TGTGCCAGCAGGTCCTCGGCCCAAGATGGCTACACCTTC,CASRSSAQDGYTF
TRBV27,TRBJ1-4,NA,NA,15,TGTGCCAGCAGTTCCGGGTTAGCAACTAATGAAAAACTGTTTTTT,CASSSGLATNEKLFF
TRBV29-1,TRBJ2-3,NA,NA,12,TGCAGCGCTCGGGATCCGGTAGATACGCAGTATTTT,CSARDPVDTQYF
TRBV12-5,TRBJ1-4,NA,NA,15,TGTGCTAGTGGTTTTGTGTGGGACCCTAATGAAAAACTGTTTTTT,CASGFVWDPNEKLFF
TRBV11-1,TRBJ2-1,TRBD2,NA,15,TGTGCCAGCAGCTTCACTAGCGGGGGTAACAATGAGCAGTTCTTC,CASSFTSGGNNEQFF
TRBV27,TRBJ1-5,NA,NA,15,TGTGCCAGCAGGTCCGGGACAAATAGCAATCAGCCCCAGCATTTT,CASRSGTNSNQPQHF
TRBV7-3,TRBJ2-1,TRBD2,NA,15,TGTGCCAGCAGCTTATTAGCGGGAGTGGGTAATGAGCAGTTCTTC,CASSLLAGVGNEQFF
TRBV14,TRBJ2-3,NA,NA,14,TGTGCCAGCAGCCAATCGGACGGGCTAAATACGCAGTATTTT,CASSQSDGLNTQYF
TRBV27,TRBJ1-5,NA,NA,14,TGTGCCAGCAGTTTATCTCGGTCGTCTCAGCCCCAGCATTTT,CASSLSRSSQPQHF
TRBV2,TRBJ1-1,TRBD1,NA,14,TGTGCCAGCAGTGAAACAGGGGGCAATACTGAAGCTTTCTTT,CASSETGGNTEAFF
TRBV5-1,TRBJ1-4,NA,once,12,TGCGCCAGCAGCTTTAACGGGGAAAAACTGTTTTTT,CASSFNGEKLFF
TRBV19,TRBJ1-3,NA,NA,17,TGTGCCAGTCGTTCCCGGCAGGGAAGGTACGGGGGAAACACCATATATTTT,CASRSRQGRYGGNTIYF
TRBV28,TRBJ2-3,NA,NA,14,TGTGCCAGCAGTAACCACCAGGGGTCAGATACGCAGTATTTT,CASSNHQGSDTQYF
TRBV7-6,TRBJ1-3,NA,NA,15,TGTGCCAGCAGCTGGGCGGACAGCTCTGGAAACACCATATATTTT,CASSWADSSGNTIYF
TRBV7-6,TRBJ2-2,NA,NA,16,TGTGCCAGCAGCTCTCCGTACAATAGGGGCACCGGGGAGCTGTTTTTT,CASSSPYNRGTGELFF
TRBV6-5,TRBJ2-7,TRBD2,NA,13,TGTGCCAGCTCGGGGGGTATCACGGACGAGCAGTACTTC,CASSGGITDEQYF
TRBV6-1,TRBJ2-3,TRBD2,NA,16,TGTGCCAGCAGTGATCAAACTAGCGCGCGCACAGATACGCAGTATTTT,CASSDQTSARTDTQYF
TRBV3-1/TRBV3-2,TRBJ1-5,NA,NA,14,TGTGCCAGCAGCCCTACTACGTATGACCAGCCCCAGCATTTT,CASSPTTYDQPQHF
TRBV29-1,TRBJ2-7,NA,NA,15,TGCAGCGTTGCGGGGGTGACAGGGCGACCCTACGAGCAGTACTTC,CSVAGVTGRPYEQYF
TRBV4-2,TRBJ2-3,TRBD2,NA,17,TGTGCCAGCAGCTTAAGGACTAGCGGAGTCACCACAGATACGCAGTATTTT,CASSLRTSGVTTDTQYF
TRBV30,TRBJ2-7,NA,NA,12,TGTGCCTGGAGTGCGCCGGGCTACGAGCAGTACTTC,CAWSAPGYEQYF
TRBV28,TRBJ2-4,NA,once,15,TGTGCCAGTTCGGGTCGGGGACTAGCCAAAAACATTCAGTACTTC,CASSGRGLAKNIQYF
TRBV2,TRBJ1-1,NA,NA,11,TGTGCCAGCACCCCCGACACTGAAGCTTTCTTT,CASTPDTEAFF
TRBV6-5,TRBJ2-7,TRBD1,NA,15,TGTGCCAGCAGCCCCTCGGACAGGGCGATCTACGAGCAGTACTTC,CASSPSDRAIYEQYF
TRBV9,TRBJ1-2,NA,NA,13,TGTGCCAGCACAAAAGACAGGACCCGCGGCTACACCTTC,CASTKDRTRGYTF